The sequence of this T cell receptor beta chain was determined in a study of blood T cell repertoires in COVID-19. Study background: Samples came from the United States, Italy and Spain, spanning acute and convalescent COVID-19.

The CDR3 has 12 amino acids. V was cut by 4 bases and J by 5 bases, with 9 bases left in between. Germline V CDR1 and CDR2: SGHNT, YYREEE (reference sequence). Profiling relied on immunoSEQ multiplex PCR, and the TCRdb table lists in-frame clones only, not all of them. The sample yields about 91,000 clones, over 70% seen once. Sequencing used peripheral blood. This clonotype was obtained from an elderly woman with acute or convalescent COVID-19. This sequence joins TRBV5-4 and TRBJ1-1; D gene uncertain. In DNA form, the CDR3 reads TGTGCCAGCAGCCGTTTATCTACTGAAGCTTTCTTT. Protein: CASSRLSTEAFF.